Sequencing of this T cell receptor beta chain was carried out in a study of cytomegalovirus exposure and HLA in healthy donors. Points on this clone: What it binds is not known.

The protocol was immunoSEQ multiplex PCR, while the TCRdb copy is restricted to in-frame clones and leaves out a portion. The data contain about 120,000 clones, approximately 95% of them singletons. Findings and caveats of the study: It was reported that the classifier diagnosed cytomegalovirus status with high specificity and sensitivity in both the original and validation cohorts. The investigators catalogued under 200 TCR beta chains as cytomegalovirus-associated.

The origin of this receptor is a man between 18 and 29 years old in good health and CMV-seronegative. Material: PBMCs.

CDR3 residues: CASSSGTQPQHF. Written as DNA, the CDR3 is TGTGCCAGCAGCTCCGGTACTCAGCCCCAGCATTTT. The chain combines TRBV28 with TRBJ1-5; D remains ambiguous. V was shortened by 6 bases and J by 6 bases, with 9 bases between the two germline ends. Germline V gives CDR1 MDHEN, CDR2 SYDVKM. The CDR3 covers 12 residues.